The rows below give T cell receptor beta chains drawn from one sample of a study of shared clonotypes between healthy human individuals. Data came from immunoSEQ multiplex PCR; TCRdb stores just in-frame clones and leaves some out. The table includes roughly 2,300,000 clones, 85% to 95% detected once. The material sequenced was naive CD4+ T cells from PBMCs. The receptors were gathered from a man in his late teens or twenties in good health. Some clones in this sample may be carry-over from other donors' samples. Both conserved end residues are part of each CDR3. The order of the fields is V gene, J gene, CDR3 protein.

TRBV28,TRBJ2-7,CASTRWGGTYEQYF
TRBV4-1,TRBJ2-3,CASSTIGRGDTQYF
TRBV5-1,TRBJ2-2,CASRETTSTGELFF
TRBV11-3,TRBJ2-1,CASSLYGNEQFF
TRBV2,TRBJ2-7,CASRGRDLTPYEQYF
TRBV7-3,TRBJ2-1,CASSSPGGEQFF
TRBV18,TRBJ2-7,CASSLTTSYEQYF
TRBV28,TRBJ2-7,CASRPRGRDAYEQYF
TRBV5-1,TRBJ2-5,CASSLGLPEETQYF
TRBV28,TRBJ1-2,CASSLVNYGYTF
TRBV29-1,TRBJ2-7,CSARGGVGSYEQYF
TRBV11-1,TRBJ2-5,CASSPRTYQETQYF
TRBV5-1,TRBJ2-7,CASSLSLGRDYEQYF
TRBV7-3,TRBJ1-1,CASSLTGRGYTEAFF
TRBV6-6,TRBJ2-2,CASHLAGETGELFF
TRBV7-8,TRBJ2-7,CASSYSGYEQYF
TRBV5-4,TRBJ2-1,CASSLMPLAAYNEQFF
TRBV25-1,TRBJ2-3,CASSELGGGADTQYF
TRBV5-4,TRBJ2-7,CASSSKEGVQYEQYF
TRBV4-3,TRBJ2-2,CASSQVPGELFF
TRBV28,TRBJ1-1,CASSLGGRGSTEAFF
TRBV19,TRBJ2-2,CASSHALKGGELFF
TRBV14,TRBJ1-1,CASSETPRGFF